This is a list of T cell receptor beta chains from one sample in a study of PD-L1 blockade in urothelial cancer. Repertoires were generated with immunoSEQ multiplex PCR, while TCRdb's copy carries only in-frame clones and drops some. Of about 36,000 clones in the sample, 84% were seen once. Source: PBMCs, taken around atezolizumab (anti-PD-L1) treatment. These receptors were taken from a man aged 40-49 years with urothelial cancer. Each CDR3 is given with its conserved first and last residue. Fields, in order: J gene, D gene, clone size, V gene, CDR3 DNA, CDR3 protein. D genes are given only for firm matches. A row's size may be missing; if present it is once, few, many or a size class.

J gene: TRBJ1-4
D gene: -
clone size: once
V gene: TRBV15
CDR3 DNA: TGTGCCACCAGCAGAGACAGTCTCCCTAATGAAAAACTGTTTTTT
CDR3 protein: CATSRDSLPNEKLFF

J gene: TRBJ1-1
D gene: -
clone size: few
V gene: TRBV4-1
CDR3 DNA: TGCGCCAGCAGCCGCCAAGGGGAAACTGAAGCTTTCTTT
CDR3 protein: CASSRQGETEAFF

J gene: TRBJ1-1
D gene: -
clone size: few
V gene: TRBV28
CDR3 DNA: TGTGCCAGCAGTTTCCCCCGTGGCGGGCTCTGGGCTGAAGCTTTCTTT
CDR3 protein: CASSFPRGGLWAEAFF

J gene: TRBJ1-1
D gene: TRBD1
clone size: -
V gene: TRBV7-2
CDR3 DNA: TGTGCCAGCAGCCGGGATCCAGGGGGTGGGGGCACTGAAGCTTTCTTT
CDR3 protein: CASSRDPGGGGTEAFF

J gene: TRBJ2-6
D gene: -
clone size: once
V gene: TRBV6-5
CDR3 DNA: TGTGCCAGCAAAGACAGCTCTGGGGCCAACGTCCTGACTTTC
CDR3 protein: CASKDSSGANVLTF

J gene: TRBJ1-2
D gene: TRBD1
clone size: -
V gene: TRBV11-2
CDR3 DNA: TGTGCCAGCAGCTTTGGACAGGGGAGAGAAAGGCACTATGGCTACACCTTC
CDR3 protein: CASSFGQGRERHYGYTF

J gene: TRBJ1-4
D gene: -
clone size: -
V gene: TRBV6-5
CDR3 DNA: TGTGCCAGCAGTTACCGACAGGCCTCAACTAATGAAAAACTGTTTTTT
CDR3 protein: CASSYRQASTNEKLFF

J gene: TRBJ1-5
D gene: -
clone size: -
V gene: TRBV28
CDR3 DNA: TGTGCCAGCAGTCCCGGAGGGGTTCAGCCCCAGCATTTT
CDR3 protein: CASSPGGVQPQHF

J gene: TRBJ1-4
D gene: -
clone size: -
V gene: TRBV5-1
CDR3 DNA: TGCGCCAGCAGTCGGAGACTCGCTGCTAATGAAAAACTGTTTTTT
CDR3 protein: CASSRRLAANEKLFF

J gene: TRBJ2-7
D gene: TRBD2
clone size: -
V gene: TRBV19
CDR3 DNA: TGTGCCAGTTCCCTAACGGGAGGGGGCGAGCAGTACTTC
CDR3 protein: CASSLTGGGEQYF

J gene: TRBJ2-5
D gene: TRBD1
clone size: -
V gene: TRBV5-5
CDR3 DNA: TGTGCCAGCAGCCAGATTATGACAGGGTTACAAGAGACCCAGTACTTC
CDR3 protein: CASSQIMTGLQETQYF

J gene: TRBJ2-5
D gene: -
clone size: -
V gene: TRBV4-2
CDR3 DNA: TGTGCCAGCAGCCAAGGACTATCAGCGGAGACCCAGTACTTC
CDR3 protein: CASSQGLSAETQYF

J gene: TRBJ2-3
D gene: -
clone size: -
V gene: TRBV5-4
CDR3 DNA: TGTGCCAGCAGCTTCAACACAGATACGCAGTATTTT
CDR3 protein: CASSFNTDTQYF